This TCR beta chain was observed in a study of T-cell reconstitution after alpha-beta-depleted transplantation in children. During its preparation, the TCRbeta library received unique molecular identifiers. TCRdb used MiXCR to reprocess the PCR reads, holding one entry per CDR3 protein. The profile covers around 600,000 distinct CDR3 sequences, with about 11% appearing a single time and less than 5% taken by the ten largest. This clonotype showed up many times. The specimen comprised PBMCs from the stem cell graft donor, sampled from the stem cell graft. The clonotype originates from a human donor who donated a stem cell graft to a child with acute myeloid leukemia.

The CDR3 DNA follows: TGCAGTGCTAGGGGGACTAGCGGGAGATCTTTTGGGACCCAGTACTTC. It codes for CSARGTSGRSFGTQYF. The gene calls are TRBV20-1 and TRBJ2-5; 14 nucleotides agree with TRBD2. The CDR3 has 16 amino acids. After removal of 3 bases from V and 7 bases from J, the junction contained 10 bases not matched to a gene. Germline CDR1 reads DFQATT; CDR2 reads SNEGSKA (reference sequence).